A selection of T cell receptor beta chains follows, all from one sample in a study of cytomegalovirus exposure and HLA in healthy donors. TCRdb's table, derived via immunoSEQ multiplex PCR, lists solely in-frame clones and lacks some. The sample has some 70,000 clones; 55% to 75% are singletons. Material for sequencing was PBMCs. The receptors were sampled from a woman in her twenties or thirties in good health and CMV-seronegative. Each CDR3 is given with its conserved first and last residue. D genes are given only for firm matches. Expanded clones are given a class, and other clones once, few, many or no size at all.

- | TRBJ2-1 | - | TRBV19 | TGTGCCAGTACCCCGGACAGTTACAATGAGCAGTTCTTC | CASTPDSYNEQFF
- | TRBJ1-4 | - | TRBV5-1 | TGCGCCAGCAGCCCAGCAACAGGTGGAGGGAATGAAAAACTGTTTTTT | CASSPATGGGNEKLFF
TRBD2 | TRBJ2-3 | few | TRBV4-1 | TGCGCCAGCAGCCTTAGGACTAGCGGAACCAAAAGGGACACAGATACGCAGTATTTT | CASSLRTSGTKRDTDTQYF
- | TRBJ1-4 | - | TRBV14 | TGTGCCAGCAGCCAATTCAGGGGAGGGAAACTGTTTTTT | CASSQFRGGKLFF
TRBD1 | TRBJ1-1 | - | TRBV14 | TGTGCCAGCAGCCCCAACAGGGGGAGGAACACTGAAGCTTTCTTT | CASSPNRGRNTEAFF
- | TRBJ1-5 | - | TRBV19 | TGTGCTAGTCGGACAGACAATCAGCCCCAGCATTTT | CASRTDNQPQHF
TRBD1 | TRBJ2-7 | - | TRBV5-1 | TGCGCCAGCAAACAGGGGCCCGACGAGCAGTACTTC | CASKQGPDEQYF
- | TRBJ1-1 | - | TRBV2 | TGTGCCAGCAGTGAATGGGCTACGGACACCTCGGCTGAAGCTTTCTTT | CASSEWATDTSAEAFF
- | TRBJ2-6 | - | TRBV2 | TGTGCCAGCAGGGGAGATTGGACTGGGCGGAGGGCCAACGTCCTGACTTTC | CASRGDWTGRRANVLTF
TRBD2 | TRBJ2-3 | few | TRBV4-1 | TGCGCCAGCAGCCTTCAACCGGGACTAGTAGTCCCAGATACGCAGTATTTT | CASSLQPGLVVPDTQYF
- | TRBJ1-2 | - | TRBV7-9 | TGTGCCAGCAGCTCCGTACAGACAGAAGTCTATGGCTACACCTTC | CASSSVQTEVYGYTF
- | TRBJ1-1 | - | TRBV7-9 | TGTGCCAGCAGCTTACTCTGGCCAGGTGAAGCTTTCTTT | CASSLLWPGEAFF
TRBD1 | TRBJ1-5 | - | TRBV27 | TGTGCCAGCAGTTTATCGCCCAGGGGGAGCAATCAGCCCCAGCATTTT | CASSLSPRGSNQPQHF
TRBD1 | TRBJ2-3 | - | TRBV6-5 | TGTGCCAGCAGGGCGAGGGGGCAAGATACGCAGTATTTT | CASRARGQDTQYF
TRBD2 | TRBJ2-6 | - | TRBV2 | TGTGCCAGCAGTGGTGTTAGCGGGGGAATCTCTGGGGCCAACGTCCTGACTTTC | CASSGVSGGISGANVLTF
TRBD2 | TRBJ2-1 | - | TRBV18 | TGTGCCAGCTCACCCGAGGGACTAGCGGGGGAATTCTACAATGAGCAGTTCTTC | CASSPEGLAGEFYNEQFF
TRBD1 | TRBJ1-5 | few | TRBV2 | TGTGCCAGCAGTATCGGACAGGGGGCGAGTCAGCCCCAGCATTTT | CASSIGQGASQPQHF
TRBD1 | TRBJ1-1 | - | TRBV6-1 | TGTGCCAGCAGCGGGACAGGGGGCACTGAAGCTTTCTTT | CASSGTGGTEAFF
TRBD1 | TRBJ1-5 | - | TRBV6-1 | TGTGCCACCACAGGGGGTGCTTATAGCAATCAGCCCCAGCATTTT | CATTGGAYSNQPQHF
- | TRBJ2-3 | - | TRBV6-4 | TGTGCCAGCAGTGACCCACAGGGAGACACAGATACGCAGTATTTT | CASSDPQGDTDTQYF
- | TRBJ1-5 | - | TRBV28 | TGTGCCAGCAGTACCATCCCTGGGGGGGGCGGTCAGCCCCAGCATTTT | CASSTIPGGGGQPQHF
- | TRBJ2-3 | - | TRBV30 | TGTGCCTGGAGTATCGGGGGGCTAAACACAGATACGCAGTATTTT | CAWSIGGLNTDTQYF
- | TRBJ1-5 | - | TRBV18 | TGTGCCAGCTCACCCACAGGGTCTCTGGAGCCCCAGCATTTT | CASSPTGSLEPQHF
- | TRBJ1-4 | - | TRBV7-9 | TGTGCCAGCAGCTTAGTTCTGGGGAGCGGTGAAAAACTGTTTTTT | CASSLVLGSGEKLFF
- | TRBJ1-3 | - | TRBV5-1 | TGCGCCAGCAGCTTGGCCGGCGGGGTCGTCGGAAACACCATATATTTT | CASSLAGGVVGNTIYF
- | TRBJ2-7 | - | TRBV10-1 | TGCGCCAGCAGTGAGCTGGCTTCCTACGAGCAGTACTTC | CASSELASYEQYF
- | TRBJ2-5 | - | TRBV4-2 | TGTGCCAGCAGCCAGGGGGGACCAGAGACCCAGTACTTC | CASSQGGPETQYF
- | TRBJ1-1 | - | TRBV5-1 | TGCGCCAGCAGCTTGAGCGGGAGTAACACTGAAGCTTTCTTT | CASSLSGSNTEAFF
- | TRBJ2-3 | - | TRBV7-2 | TGTGCCAGCAGCTTAGTCGGGACAGATACGCAGTATTTT | CASSLVGTDTQYF
- | TRBJ1-1 | - | TRBV6-4 | TGTGCCAGCAGTGACTCGGGGGCAGGCCCTGAAGCTTTCTTT | CASSDSGAGPEAFF
- | TRBJ1-2 | - | TRBV7-9 | TGTGCCCTTCGGACAGAATCCTATGGCTACACCTTC | CALRTESYGYTF
TRBD1 | TRBJ1-2 | - | TRBV18 | TGTGCCAGCTCACCATTTAGGACAGGGGATAATGGCTACACCTTC | CASSPFRTGDNGYTF
TRBD1 | TRBJ1-2 | - | TRBV12-5 | TGTGCTACCTCCGGGACAGGGAGCGGCTACACCTTC | CATSGTGSGYTF
- | TRBJ1-6 | - | TRBV4-2 | TGTGCCAGCAGCCAAGAACTGGCAGGGGCGATAAATTCACCCCTCCACTTT | CASSQELAGAINSPLHF
- | TRBJ1-1 | - | TRBV5-4 | TGTGCCAGCAGCTTGGGAAATGGGCAGGAAGCTTTCTTT | CASSLGNGQEAFF
TRBD2 | TRBJ2-7 | few | TRBV2 | TGTGCCAGCGGCTCGGCGGGGGGCCTTAGCTCCTACGAGCAGTACTTC | CASGSAGGLSSYEQYF
TRBD2 | TRBJ2-3 | - | TRBV11-3 | TGTGCCAGCAGCCGTGGGGGACTAGCAGGAGATACGCAGTATTTT | CASSRGGLAGDTQYF
- | TRBJ1-2 | - | TRBV5-1 | TGCGCCAGCAGCTTTGAGGGGGGGTATGGCTACACCTTC | CASSFEGGYGYTF
- | TRBJ2-5 | - | TRBV29-1 | TGCAGCGTTGAGGCTGGAGAGACCCAGTACTTC | CSVEAGETQYF
- | TRBJ1-2 | - | TRBV14 | TGTGCCAGCAGCCAAGTCGGAGGAGTCTATGGCTACACCTTC | CASSQVGGVYGYTF
- | TRBJ1-1 | - | TRBV30 | TGTGCCTGGAGTGTACGGGTCACTGAAGCTTTCTTT | CAWSVRVTEAFF
- | TRBJ2-2 | - | TRBV7-3 | TGTGCCAGCAGCTTCCAGGGTGCCGGGGAGCTGTTTTTT | CASSFQGAGELFF
- | TRBJ2-5 | - | TRBV27 | TGTGCCAGCAGTTTTGGCAGCGCGGGAGAGACCCAGTACTTC | CASSFGSAGETQYF
- | TRBJ2-5 | few | TRBV6-1 | TGTGCCAGCAGTGAAGCGCTGGGCAGGTTGGAGACCCAGTACTTC | CASSEALGRLETQYF
TRBD1 | TRBJ1-2 | - | TRBV5-1 | TGCGCCAGCAGCTTAGGGCCCCAGGGGGGTACCTATGGCTACACCTTC | CASSLGPQGGTYGYTF
TRBD2 | TRBJ2-1 | - | TRBV5-4 | TGTGCCAGCAGTTCCGGGACTAGCGGGGTTTCCTACAATGAGCAGTTCTTC | CASSSGTSGVSYNEQFF
TRBD1 | TRBJ2-7 | - | TRBV4-1 | TGCGCCAGCAGCCCCGGGACAGGGGCTTCCTACGAGCAGTACTTC | CASSPGTGASYEQYF
- | TRBJ2-1 | - | TRBV30 | TGTGCCTGGTCCGGGACAAAGGATGAGCAGTTCTTC | CAWSGTKDEQFF
TRBD2 | TRBJ2-7 | few | TRBV6-5 | TGTGCCAGCAGTTACACCCTCCCGCTAGCGGAGCGGGTGCAGTACTTC | CASSYTLPLAERVQYF
- | TRBJ2-7 | - | TRBV27 | TGTGCCAGCAGTTTACGGGAAGGGGGCTACGAGCAGTACTTC | CASSLREGGYEQYF
TRBD1 | TRBJ1-2 | - | TRBV30 | TGTGCCTACACGGGACAGCACTATGGCTACACCTTC | CAYTGQHYGYTF
TRBD1 | TRBJ1-6 | - | TRBV7-3 | TGTGCCAGCAGCTCCGGACAGGGGGATTCACCCCTCCACTTT | CASSSGQGDSPLHF
- | TRBJ1-6 | - | TRBV28 | TGTGCCAGCAGTTTTGCGATAAATTCACCCCTCCACTTT | CASSFAINSPLHF
TRBD1 | TRBJ2-1 | few | TRBV5-1 | TGCGCCAGCAGCTTGCTGTGGGGACAGGGAGAGGATACAATCACTGAGCAGTTCTTC | CASSLLWGQGEDTITEQFF
- | TRBJ1-3 | few | TRBV7-7 | TGTGCTAGCAGCCCCGGGGGGGCTGGAAACACCATATATTTT | CASSPGGAGNTIYF
TRBD1 | TRBJ2-2 | - | TRBV7-2 | TGTGCCAGCAGGGCTGGGACAGGTTCTAACACCGGGGAGCTGTTTTTT | CASRAGTGSNTGELFF
- | TRBJ1-5 | - | TRBV19 | TGTGCCAGTAGTTCCCGAAACAGGGTCCGAGATCAGCCCCAGCATTTT | CASSSRNRVRDQPQHF
- | TRBJ2-2 | - | TRBV2 | TGTGCCAGCAGCCTAAACACCGGGGAGCTGTTTTTT | CASSLNTGELFF
- | TRBJ2-2 | - | TRBV21-1 | TGTGCCAGCAGCAAAGGGACTGAGAACACCGGGGAGCTGTTTTTT | CASSKGTENTGELFF
TRBD2 | TRBJ2-1 | - | TRBV5-1 | TGCGCCAGCAGCCAGCGGGGGAGCTCCTACAATGAGAAGTTCTTC | CASSQRGSSYNEKFF